The rows below give T cell receptor beta chains drawn from one sample of a study of T cell repertoires in cytomegalovirus infection. TCRdb reprocessed the reads via MiXCR and lists one record per CDR3 protein. The data contain about 470,000 distinct CDR3 sequences, 40% to 50% of them singletons. Antigens of these TCRs are unknown. The material was cultured PBMCs, obtained from culture after CMV antigen stimulation. Receptor source: a human donor in good health (CMV status not recorded). Some clones in this sample may be carry-over from other donors' samples. CDR3s include the opening cysteine and the closing phenylalanine or tryptophan. A D gene is named only where the DNA matches it firmly. Rows may omit the clone size; those that give it use once, few, many or a size class.

cdr3_aa cdr3_nt d_call j_call v_call cdr3_length clone_size
CASSPREAFVAGAETQYF TGTGCCAGCAGTCCCAGGGAGGCGTTTGTTGCGGGAGCCGAGACCCAGTACTTC TRBD2 TRBJ2-5 TRBV25-1 18 NA
CASWGQGSPLHF TGTGCCAGCTGGGGGCAGGGTTCACCCCTCCACTTT NA TRBJ1-6 TRBV2 12 NA
CASSLLGPFYEQYF TGTGCCAGCAGCTTACTCGGACCCTTCTACGAGCAGTACTTC NA TRBJ2-7 TRBV7-9 14 NA
CASSLRGQSEQFF TGTGCCAGCAGCTTAAGGGGGCAAAGTGAGCAGTTCTTC TRBD1 TRBJ2-1 TRBV7-6 13 few
CASSPRTGDHGYTF TGTGCCAGCAGCCCGAGGACAGGGGACCATGGCTACACCTTC TRBD1 TRBJ1-2 TRBV5-4 14 NA
CSARQGQETQYF TGCAGTGCTAGGCAGGGCCAAGAGACCCAGTACTTC NA TRBJ2-5 TRBV20-1 12 few
CASSSGQGAADTQYF TGCGCCAGCAGCTCGGGACAGGGGGCGGCAGATACGCAGTATTTT TRBD1 TRBJ2-3 TRBV13 15 NA
CASRPRTGGGETQYF TGTGCCAGCAGACCGCGGACAGGGGGCGGGGAGACCCAGTACTTC TRBD1 TRBJ2-5 TRBV7-6 15 NA
CASSLQGGGLYNEQFF TGTGCCAGCAGCTTACAAGGGGGTGGCCTCTACAATGAGCAGTTCTTC NA TRBJ2-1 TRBV11-2 16 once
CASSLSPGAGVQYF TGTGCCAGCAGTTTATCCCCAGGAGCGGGAGTTCAGTACTTC TRBD2 TRBJ2-4 TRBV12-3/TRBV12-4 14 NA
CASSSQVNQPQHF TGTGCCAGCAGTTCTCAGGTTAATCAGCCCCAGCATTTT NA TRBJ1-5 TRBV2 13 few
CASSLFTGGTYNEQFF TGCGCCAGCAGCTTGTTCACAGGGGGTACCTACAATGAGCAGTTCTTC TRBD1 TRBJ2-1 TRBV5-1 16 NA
CATSRGRDTQYF TGTGCCACCAGCAGAGGTCGGGATACGCAGTATTTT NA TRBJ2-3 TRBV15 12 few
CAISENPNEKLFF TGTGCCATCAGTGAGAACCCAAATGAAAAACTGTTTTTT NA TRBJ1-4 TRBV10-3 13 NA
CASSPWGQGSRILPPGELFF TGTGCCAGCAGTCCCTGGGGACAGGGTTCAAGAATACTACCTCCCGGGGAGCTGTTTTTT TRBD1 TRBJ2-2 TRBV27 20 NA
CASSQERARLTGELFF TGTGCCAGCAGCCAAGAACGTGCCAGGCTCACCGGGGAGCTGTTTTTT NA TRBJ2-2 TRBV4-2 16 NA
CASSQGNGQPQHF TGTGCCAGCAGCCAGGGGAACGGTCAGCCCCAGCATTTT NA TRBJ1-5 TRBV3-1 13 NA
CASSLRTGGKYEQYF TGTGCCAGCAGTTTAAGAACGGGGGGGAAGTACGAGCAGTACTTC TRBD2 TRBJ2-7 TRBV12-3/TRBV12-4 15 few
CASSFTGTGGDTQYF TGTGCCAGCAGCTTTACCGGGACAGGGGGAGATACGCAGTATTTT TRBD1 TRBJ2-3 TRBV7-2 15 few
CASRRVGQATNEQFF TGTGCCAGCCGCCGGGTGGGACAGGCAACTAATGAGCAGTTCTTC TRBD1 TRBJ2-1 TRBV11-2 15 few
CASSSLAFSLGSNEQFF TGTGCCAGCAGCTCTTTGGCCTTCAGCCTTGGGAGCAATGAGCAGTTCTTC NA TRBJ2-1 TRBV7-9 17 NA
CASRQTRGPYEQYF TGTGCCAGCAGACAAACTAGGGGACCCTACGAGCAGTACTTC NA TRBJ2-7 TRBV6-1 14 many
CASSLSTNTEAFF TGTGCCAGCAGTTTATCGACGAACACTGAAGCTTTCTTT NA TRBJ1-1 TRBV27 13 few